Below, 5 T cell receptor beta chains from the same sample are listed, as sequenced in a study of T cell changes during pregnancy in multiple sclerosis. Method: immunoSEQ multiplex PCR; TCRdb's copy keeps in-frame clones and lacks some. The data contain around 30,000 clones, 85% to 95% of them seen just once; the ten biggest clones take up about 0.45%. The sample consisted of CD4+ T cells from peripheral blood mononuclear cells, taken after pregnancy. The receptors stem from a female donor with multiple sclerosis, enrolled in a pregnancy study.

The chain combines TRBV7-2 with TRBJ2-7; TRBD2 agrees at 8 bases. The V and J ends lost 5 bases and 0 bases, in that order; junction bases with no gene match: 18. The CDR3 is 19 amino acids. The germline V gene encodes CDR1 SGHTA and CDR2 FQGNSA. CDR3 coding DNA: TGTGCCAGCAGCCTAGACTCCCCTCTCCAGCGGGGGCCCTCCTACGAGCAGTACTTC. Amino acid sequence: CASSLDSPLQRGPSYEQYF. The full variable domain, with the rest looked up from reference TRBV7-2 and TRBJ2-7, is GAGVSQSPSNKVTEKGKDVELRCDPISGHTALYWYRQSLGQGLEFLIYFQGNSAPDKSGLPSDRFSAERTGGSVSTLTIQRTQQEDSAVYLCASSLDSPLQRGPSYEQYFGPGTRLTVT.

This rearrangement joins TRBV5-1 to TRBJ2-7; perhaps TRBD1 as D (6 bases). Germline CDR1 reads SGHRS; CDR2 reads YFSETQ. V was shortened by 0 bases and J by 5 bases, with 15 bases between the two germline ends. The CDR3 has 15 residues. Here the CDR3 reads CASSLGPTGNHEQYF. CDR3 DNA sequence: TGCGCCAGCAGCTTGGGACCTACAGGGAACCACGAGCAGTACTTC. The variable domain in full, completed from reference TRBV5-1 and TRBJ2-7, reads KAGVTQTPRYLIKTRGQQVTLSCSPISGHRSVSWYQQTPGQGLQFLFEYFSETQRNKGNFPGRFSGRQFSNSRSEMNVSTLELGDSALYLCASSLGPTGNHEQYFGPGTRLTVT.

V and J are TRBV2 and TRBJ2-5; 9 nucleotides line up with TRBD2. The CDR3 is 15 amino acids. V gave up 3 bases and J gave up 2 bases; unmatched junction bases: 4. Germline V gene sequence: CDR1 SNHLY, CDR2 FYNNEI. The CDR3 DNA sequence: TGTGCCAGCAGTGAGGGCCTAGCGGGGCAAGAGACCCAGTACTTC. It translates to CASSEGLAGQETQYF.

CDR3 sequence reads: CASSQFSEQYF. The CDR3 DNA reads as TGTGCCAGCAGCCAATTCAGCGAGCAGTACTTC. This chain joins TRBV16 and TRBJ2-7; D unclear. The V gene lost 1 base and the J gene lost 6 bases, with 4 bases spanning the gap. Looked up from germline, CDR1 is KGHSY and CDR2 is FQNENV. The CDR3 loop spans 11 amino acids.

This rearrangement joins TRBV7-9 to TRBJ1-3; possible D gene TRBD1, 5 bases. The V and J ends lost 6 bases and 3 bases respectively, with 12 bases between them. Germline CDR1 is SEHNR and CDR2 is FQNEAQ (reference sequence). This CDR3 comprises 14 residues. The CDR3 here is CASSSGADGNTIYF. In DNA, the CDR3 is TGTGCCAGCAGTAGTGGGGCAGATGGAAACACCATATATTTT. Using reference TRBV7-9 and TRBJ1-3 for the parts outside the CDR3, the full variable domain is DTGVSQNPRHKITKRGQNVTFRCDPISEHNRLYWYRQTLGQGPEFLTYFQNEAQLEKSRLLSDRFSAERPKGSFSTLEIQRTEQGDSAMYLCASSSGADGNTIYFGEGSWLTVV.